What follows are 13 T cell receptor beta chains derived from one specimen sequenced in a study of T cell changes during pregnancy in multiple sclerosis. The assay was immunoSEQ multiplex PCR, and TCRdb's table has in-frame clones only and misses some. The top ten hold about 0.75% of the sample, which has around 78,000 clones, roughly 89% seen once. Here the sequenced sample was peripheral blood, taken in the third trimester of pregnancy. The receptors come from a female donor in good health, enrolled as a control in a pregnancy study.

The V and J genes are TRBV28 and TRBJ1-2; perhaps TRBD1 as D (6 bases). V lost 6 bases to trimming and J lost 1 base, with 12 bases between them. This CDR3 comprises 14 residues. Germline assignment: CDR1 MDHEN and CDR2 SYDVKM. The CDR3 DNA reads as TGTGCCAGCAGCAGTACAGGGTTTAACTATGGCTACACCTTC. It translates to CASSSTGFNYGYTF.

This rearrangement joins TRBV5-1 to TRBJ2-7; 9 nucleotides line up with TRBD1. The CDR3 consists of 15 residues. Unmatched junction bases numbered 6, after V lost 0 bases and J lost 5 bases. The germline V gene has CDR1 SGHRS and CDR2 YFSETQ. DNA for the CDR3: TGCGCCAGCAGCTTGGAAGGACAGGGGACCGACGAGCAGTACTTC. It is translated as CASSLEGQGTDEQYF.

The chain employs TRBV5-1 and TRBJ2-3; D is unclear. CDR1 SGHRS and CDR2 YFSETQ come from the germline V gene. Trimming left V 8 bases short and J 0 bases short, with 10 bases between. The CDR3 has 13 amino acids. CDR3: CASTPSSTDTQYF. In DNA form, the CDR3 reads TGCGCCAGTACTCCAAGTAGCACAGATACGCAGTATTTT.

The CDR3 here is CASSSTGAQETQYF. CDR3 coding DNA: TGTGCCAGCAGCTCGACAGGGGCTCAAGAGACCCAGTACTTC. The rearrangement joins TRBV11-2 to TRBJ2-5; 8 nucleotides agree with TRBD1. After removal of 4 bases from V and 2 bases from J, the junction contained 3 bases not matched to a gene. The CDR3 has 14 amino acids. The germline V gene encodes CDR1 SGHAT and CDR2 FQNNGV.

V is TRBV6-6 and J is TRBJ1-1; TRBD1 agrees at 7 bases. V trimming: 6 bases; J trimming: 0 bases; junction bases outside the gene matches: 4. This CDR3 spans 14 amino acids. Germline-derived CDR1 and CDR2 are MNHNY and SVGAGI (reference sequence). CDR3 loop: CASSLGQMNTEAFF. The CDR3 DNA reads as TGTGCCAGCAGCCTGGGACAGATGAACACTGAAGCTTTCTTT.

This sequence joins TRBV28 and TRBJ1-2, with 11 bases that match TRBD1. V was clipped by 8 bases and J by 6 bases; unmatched bases: 5. Germline V gene sequence: CDR1 MDHEN, CDR2 SYDVKM. The CDR3 is 13 amino acids. The CDR3 coding sequence is TGTGCCAGCCACTGGACAGGGGGCAATGGCTACACCTTC. Protein sequence: CASHWTGGNGYTF.

This sequence joins TRBV27 and TRBJ2-2; no clear D gene. This CDR3 is built from 14 residues. The germline V gene encodes CDR1 MNHEY and CDR2 SMNVEV (reference sequence). The germline V and J ends were trimmed by 3 bases and 2 bases, with 7 bases remaining between them. The CDR3, as DNA: TGTGCCAGCAGTTTCGGTCTCAACACCGGGGAGCTGTTTTTT. It encodes CASSFGLNTGELFF.

CDR3 in DNA: TGTGCCAGCAGCCCTTACAACACAGGGACTGGGGCCAACGTCCTGACTTTC. It specifies CASSPYNTGTGANVLTF. This chain links TRBV7-8 with TRBJ2-6, with D possibly matching TRBD1 (6 bases). Germline lookup yields CDR1 SGHVS and CDR2 FQNEAQ. There are 17 residues in the CDR3. Trimming removed 5 bases at V and 2 bases at J, with 16 bases between.

The rearrangement links TRBV12-5 to TRBJ2-2, with 11 bases aligning to TRBD2. CDR1 is LGHNT, CDR2 FRNRAP, per germline. After removal of 3 bases from V and 4 bases from J, the junction contained 7 bases not matched to a gene. CDR3 length: 17 residues. CDR3 sequence: CASGLDPLAGGTGELFF. The CDR3 coding sequence is TGTGCTAGTGGTTTAGACCCGCTAGCGGGGGGCACCGGGGAGCTGTTTTTT.

This chain uses TRBV25-1 with TRBJ2-1, with TRBD2 matching 10 bases. J lost 4 bases, V lost 0 bases, and 6 bases had no gene match. Looked up from germline, CDR1 is MGHDK and CDR2 is SYGVNS. The CDR3 totals 17 residues. This CDR3 reads CASSEYASGGDYNEQFF. CDR3 bases: TGTGCCAGCAGTGAATATGCTAGCGGGGGCGATTACAATGAGCAGTTCTTC.

CDR3 DNA sequence: TGTGCCAGCAAGGCCGACAGCTCCACGGAGCAGTACTTC. Translating it yields CASKADSSTEQYF. The chain links TRBV2 to TRBJ2-7; TRBD1 might be the D (5 bases). V was cut by 7 bases and J by 7 bases, with 17 bases left in between. Germline-derived CDR1 and CDR2 are SNHLY and FYNNEI. The CDR3 is 13 residues long.

This clone was found once. The chain couples TRBV4-3 to TRBJ1-1; D is unclear. V gave up 4 bases and J gave up 5 bases, with 14 bases separating them. Germline CDR1 is LGHNA and CDR2 is YSLEER. CDR3 size: 14 residues. CDR3 sequence (DNA): TGCGCCAGCAGCCGAAGCGACGGGAGGACTGAAGCTTTCTTT. Protein sequence: CASSRSDGRTEAFF.

The chain is built from TRBV7-9 and TRBJ2-1; no firm D call. Germline values: CDR1 SEHNR, CDR2 FQNEAQ (reference sequence). The CDR3 covers 13 residues. The V and J ends lost 0 bases and 4 bases respectively, with 4 bases between them. CDR3 sequence (DNA): TGTGCCAGCAGCTTAGCTCAGTACAATGAGCAGTTCTTC. Residues: CASSLAQYNEQFF. Based on the CDR3 plus reference TRBV7-9 and TRBJ2-1, the full variable domain is DTGVSQNPRHKITKRGQNVTFRCDPISEHNRLYWYRQTLGQGPEFLTYFQNEAQLEKSRLLSDRFSAERPKGSFSTLEIQRTEQGDSAMYLCASSLAQYNEQFFGPGTRLTVL.